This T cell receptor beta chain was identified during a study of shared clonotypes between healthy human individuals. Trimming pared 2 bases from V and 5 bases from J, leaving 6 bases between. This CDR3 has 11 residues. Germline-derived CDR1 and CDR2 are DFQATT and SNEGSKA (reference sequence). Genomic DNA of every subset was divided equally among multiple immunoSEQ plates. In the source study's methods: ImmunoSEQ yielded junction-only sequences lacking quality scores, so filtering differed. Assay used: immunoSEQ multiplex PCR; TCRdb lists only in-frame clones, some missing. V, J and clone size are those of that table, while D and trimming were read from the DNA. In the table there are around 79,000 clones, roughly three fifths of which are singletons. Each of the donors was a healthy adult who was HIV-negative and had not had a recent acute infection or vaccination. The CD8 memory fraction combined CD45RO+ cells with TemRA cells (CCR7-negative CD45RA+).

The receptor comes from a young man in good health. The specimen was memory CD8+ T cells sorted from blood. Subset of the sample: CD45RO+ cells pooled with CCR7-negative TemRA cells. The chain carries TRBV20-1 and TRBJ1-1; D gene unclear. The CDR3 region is CSARSGTEAFF. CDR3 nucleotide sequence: TGCAGTGCTAGATCGGGGACTGAAGCTTTCTTT.